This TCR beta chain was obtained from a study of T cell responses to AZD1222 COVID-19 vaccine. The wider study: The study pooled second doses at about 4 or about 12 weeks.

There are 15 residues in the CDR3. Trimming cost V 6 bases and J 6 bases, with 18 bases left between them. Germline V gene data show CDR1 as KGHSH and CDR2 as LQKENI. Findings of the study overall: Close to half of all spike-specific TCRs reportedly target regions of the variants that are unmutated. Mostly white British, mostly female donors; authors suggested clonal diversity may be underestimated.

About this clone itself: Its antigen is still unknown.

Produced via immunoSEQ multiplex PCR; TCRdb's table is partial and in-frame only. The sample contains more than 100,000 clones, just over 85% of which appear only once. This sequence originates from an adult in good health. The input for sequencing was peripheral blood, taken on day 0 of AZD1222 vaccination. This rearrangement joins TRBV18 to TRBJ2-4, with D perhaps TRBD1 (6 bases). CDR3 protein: CASSPRVDRTNIQYF. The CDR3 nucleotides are TGTGCCAGCTCTCCTCGGGTCGACAGGACAAACATTCAGTACTTC.